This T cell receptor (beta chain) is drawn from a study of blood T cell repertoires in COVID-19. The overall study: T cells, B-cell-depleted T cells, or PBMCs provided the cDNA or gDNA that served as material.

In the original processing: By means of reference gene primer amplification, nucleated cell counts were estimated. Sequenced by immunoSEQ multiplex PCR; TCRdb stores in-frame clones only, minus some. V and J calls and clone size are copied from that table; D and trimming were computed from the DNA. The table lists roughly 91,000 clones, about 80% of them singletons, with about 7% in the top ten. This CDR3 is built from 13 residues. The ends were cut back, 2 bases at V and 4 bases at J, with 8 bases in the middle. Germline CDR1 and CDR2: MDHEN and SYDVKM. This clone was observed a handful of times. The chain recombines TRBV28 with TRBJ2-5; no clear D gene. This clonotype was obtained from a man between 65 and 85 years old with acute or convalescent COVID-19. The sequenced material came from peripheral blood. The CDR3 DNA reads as TGTGCCAGCAGTTTAAGCCGAGGAGAGACCCAGTACTTC. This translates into CASSLSRGETQYF.